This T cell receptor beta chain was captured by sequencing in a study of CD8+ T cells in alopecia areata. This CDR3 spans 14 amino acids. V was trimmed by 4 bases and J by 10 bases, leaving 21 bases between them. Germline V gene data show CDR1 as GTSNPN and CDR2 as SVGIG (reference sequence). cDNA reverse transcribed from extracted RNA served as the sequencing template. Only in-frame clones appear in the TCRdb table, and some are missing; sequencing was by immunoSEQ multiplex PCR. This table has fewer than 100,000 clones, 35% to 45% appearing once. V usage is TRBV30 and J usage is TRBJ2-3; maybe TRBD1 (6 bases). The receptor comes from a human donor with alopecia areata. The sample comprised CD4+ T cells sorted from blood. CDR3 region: CAWTPDKTGRAQYF. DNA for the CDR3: TGTGCCTGGACACCCGATAAGACAGGAAGAGCGCAGTATTTT. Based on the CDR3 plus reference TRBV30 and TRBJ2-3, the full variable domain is SQTIHQWPATLVQPVGSPLSLECTVEGTSNPNLYWYRQAAGRGLQLLFYSVGIGQISSEVPQNLSASRPQDRQFILSSKKLLLSDSGFYLCAWTPDKTGRAQYFGPGTRLTVL.